This T cell receptor beta chain was identified during a study of identifying expanded T cells in peripheral blood. General study findings and limits: Variance in clone template counts between approximately two-week samples significantly increased with total template count across all healthy donors. Differentially abundant clones: around 1.2 between replicates, approximately 15 at around 2 weeks, over 18 at four.

Remarks on this clone: Its antigen is not known.

V was pared by 0 bases and J by 2 bases, with 13 bases between. Germline V gene sequence: CDR1 MGHRA, CDR2 YSYEKL. There are 16 residues in the CDR3. Healthy donors had no documented immune events, such as infections, while sampled. Some clones are missing from TCRdb's copy, which holds only in-frame ones; the method was immunoSEQ multiplex PCR. This table holds under 100,000 clones, 85% found once. Sequencing was done on a sample of blood. The chain links TRBV4-1 to TRBJ1-2, with D uncertain. The TCR was taken from a person between 18 and 75 years old in good health. CDR3 DNA sequence: TGCGCCAGCAGCCAAGATCTGGTGCGAACAAACTATGGCTACACCTTC. Its protein is CASSQDLVRTNYGYTF.